One sample yielded the 28 T cell receptor beta chains listed below, sequenced in a study of blood T cells in healthy people across ages. For the second PCR, which ran for about 7 to 11 cycles, a sample-barcoded 5' primer and a J-beta primer mix were used. MiXCR, applied by TCRdb to the 5' RACE reads, yields one record per CDR3 protein. In the table there are 1 million or so distinct CDR3 sequences, 40% to 50% of which are singletons. The sample consisted of blood. All receptors come from a woman in her sixties in good health.

The chain uses TRBV4-2 and TRBJ1-5; D remains unclear. Trimming took 1 base from V and 4 from J, leaving 8 bases between them. This CDR3 comprises 14 residues. The germline V gene has CDR1 LGHNA and CDR2 YNFKEQ. The CDR3 spells CASSQAQVNQPQHF. Written as DNA, the CDR3 is TGTGCCAGCAGCCAAGCGCAGGTTAATCAGCCCCAGCATTTT.

This clonotype was counted once. The chain recombines TRBV4-2 with TRBJ2-1, with D possibly being TRBD2 (5 bases). V gave up 4 bases and J gave up 6 bases, with 13 bases separating them. This CDR3 spans 14 amino acids. Germline loops: CDR1 LGHNA, CDR2 YNFKEQ. The CDR3 region is CASSPRLPPNEQFF. The CDR3 DNA sequence: TGTGCCAGCAGCCCTCGACTACCCCCCAATGAGCAGTTCTTC.

This clonotype was seen a few times. The rearrangement joins TRBV4-1 to TRBJ2-5; TRBD1 matches 7 bases. Germline CDR1 and CDR2: MGHRA and YSYEKL. This CDR3 contains 19 residues. The V and J ends lost 0 bases and 5 bases, in that order; junction bases with no gene match: 18. CDR3 sequence reads: CASSQEGAVTTGHAETQYF. Here the CDR3 DNA reads TGCGCCAGCAGCCAAGAGGGGGCAGTGACGACAGGGCATGCGGAGACCCAGTACTTC.

V usage is TRBV4-1 and J usage is TRBJ1-5, with a tentative D call TRBD1 (6 bases). This CDR3 has 15 residues. CDR1 and CDR2 from the germline V gene are MGHRA and YSYEKL. Trimming removed 2 bases at V and 5 bases at J, with 13 bases between. The chain's CDR3 is CASSQWSRGYQPQHF. The CDR3 DNA is TGCGCCAGCAGCCAATGGTCCAGGGGTTATCAGCCCCAGCATTTT.

This clonotype came up a few times. J is TRBJ2-1 and V is TRBV29-1; D is possibly TRBD2 (8 bases). CDR1 and CDR2 from the germline V gene are SQVTM and ANQGSEA. The CDR3 is made up of 12 amino acids. Trimming pared 7 bases from V and 9 bases from J, leaving 16 bases between. CDR3: CSAGLGGGEQFF. In DNA, the CDR3 is TGCAGCGCGGGACTAGGGGGCGGTGAGCAGTTCTTC.

This chain links TRBV6-2 or TRBV6-3 with TRBJ2-5; 7 bases are a match to TRBD2. This CDR3 is 15 amino acids long. CDR1 and CDR2 from the germline V gene are MNHEY and SVGEGT. Losses at the gene ends were 5 bases for V and 11 bases for J; bases not matched to a gene: 17. The CDR3 region has the DNA TGTGCCAGCAGTGCACGTGGGGGAGGGCCTGGTAAGCAGTACTTC. Its translation: CASSARGGGPGKQYF.

The chain carries TRBV28 and TRBJ2-7; TRBD1 matches 8 bases. The CDR3 is 19 residues long. Per germline, CDR1 MDHEN and CDR2 SYDVKM. Germline trimming cut 4 bases from V and 0 bases from J; bases unmatched to any gene: 17. The CDR3 region is CASSSGPGQAMLSSYEQYF. The CDR3 DNA reads TGTGCCAGCAGTTCCGGTCCGGGACAGGCTATGCTAAGCTCCTACGAGCAGTACTTC.

This clonotype has more than one count but fewer than ten. This sequence joins TRBV20-1 and TRBJ2-3; 13 bases align to TRBD2. This CDR3 is built from 19 residues. Germline V lookup: CDR1 DFQATT, CDR2 SNEGSKA (reference sequence). V was clipped by 0 bases and J by 2 bases; unmatched bases: 11. The CDR3 bases are TGCAGTGCTAGAGATATCTCGGGACTAGCGGGACATATCACAGATACGCAGTATTTT. Residues: CSARDISGLAGHITDTQYF.

This clonotype was detected a few times. The chain has TRBV7-2 and TRBJ1-1, with a possible D match to TRBD1 (6 bases). Trimming stripped 1 base from V and 9 bases from J, with 12 bases between. Germline lookup yields CDR1 SGHTA and CDR2 FQGNSA. This CDR3 is 13 amino acids long. CDR3 in DNA: TGTGCCAGCAGCTTAGACCCACAGGGACAAGCTTTCTTT. This sequence encodes CASSLDPQGQAFF.

This clonotype was observed once. The chain carries TRBV6-1 and TRBJ1-4; 8 nucleotides match TRBD1. The CDR3 has 15 residues. CDR1 is MNHNS, CDR2 SASEGT, per germline. With V trimmed by 6 bases and J by 11 bases, 14 bases remained unmatched. The CDR3 is CASREGQGAPGKLFF. In DNA, the CDR3 is TGTGCCAGCAGAGAGGGCCAGGGGGCCCCCGGGAAACTGTTTTTT.

Concerning this clonotype itself: A read error may explain this, as a much larger clone is one base away. The rearrangement joins TRBV10-3 to TRBJ2-1, with 7 bases matching TRBD2. The J segment lost 6 bases and the V segment lost 7 bases, leaving 9 bases of the junction unmatched. The CDR3 is 14 amino acids. CDR1 is ENHRY and CDR2 is SYGVKD in the germline V gene. For the CDR3, the DNA is TGTGCCATCACCCGCCGAGCGGGGACCAATGAGCAGTTCTTC. It yields the protein CAITRRAGTNEQFF.

Only one count was recorded for this clonotype. The gene calls are TRBV14 and TRBJ1-1; D call uncertain. The V end was cut by 2 bases, the J end by 6 bases, with 10 bases between. The CDR3 is 13 amino acids. Per the germline V gene, CDR1 is SGHDN and CDR2 is FVKESK. For the CDR3, the DNA is TGTGCCAGCAGCCAATCCGGGCCCGCTGAAGCTTTCTTT. As protein: CASSQSGPAEAFF.

This clonotype was detected only a few times. CDR3 DNA sequence: TGTGCCAGCAGTTTATCCCCGGACAGCTATGGCTACACCTTC. It is translated as CASSLSPDSYGYTF. The rearrangement joins TRBV28 to TRBJ1-2; D possibly corresponds to TRBD1 (6 bases). Germline V gene sequence: CDR1 MDHEN, CDR2 SYDVKM. CDR3 length equals 14 residues. V lost 1 base to trimming and J lost 4 bases, with 10 bases between them.

The chain couples TRBV11-2 to TRBJ1-5, with D possibly being TRBD1 (5 bases). The CDR3 length is 15 residues. Deletions cut 3 bases from V and 1 base from J, with 10 bases between. CDR1 is SGHAT and CDR2 is FQNNGV in the germline V gene. The CDR3 DNA reads as TGTGCCAGCAGCTTCGCGGGGGAGAGCAATCAGCCCCAGCATTTT. It codes for CASSFAGESNQPQHF.

The sample holds many counts of this clonotype. This sequence joins TRBV7-9 and TRBJ2-2; perhaps TRBD1 as D (6 bases). The V gene's germline CDR1 is SEHNR and CDR2 FQNEAQ (reference sequence). The V gene lost 5 bases and the J gene lost 2 bases, with 15 bases spanning the gap. The CDR3 consists of 16 residues. The CDR3, as DNA: TGTGCCAGCAGCACGACAGGAGCGCTAAACACCGGGGAGCTGTTTTTT. Translating it yields CASSTTGALNTGELFF.

This clonotype has more than one count but fewer than ten. The gene calls are TRBV5-1 and TRBJ2-1; TRBD2 agrees at 9 bases. CDR1 and CDR2 (germline): SGHRS, YFSETQ. This CDR3 is built from 15 residues. V lost 4 bases and J lost 8; bases outside the gene matches: 10. As DNA, the CDR3 is TGCGCCAGCAGCGAAGCGGGAGGAGGGGCGGATGAGCAGTTCTTC. Protein: CASSEAGGGADEQFF.

The sample holds a few counts of this clonotype. The chain has TRBV18 and TRBJ2-6; perhaps TRBD1 as D (6 bases). CDR3 length equals 15 residues. Trimming cost V 4 bases and J 0 bases, with 7 bases left between them. The germline V gene has CDR1 KGHSH and CDR2 LQKENI. In nucleotides, the CDR3 is TGTGCCAGCTCACACAGGGACTCTGGGGCCAACGTCCTGACTTTC. Encoded protein: CASSHRDSGANVLTF.

The chain has TRBV12-3 or TRBV12-4 and TRBJ2-1; D is unclear. CDR3 length equals 12 residues. V lost 7 bases and J 9 bases, leaving 13 bases between the germline ends. CDR3 coding DNA: TGTGCCAGCACCTCTTATGGGTTTGAGCAGTTCTTC. Amino acids: CASTSYGFEQFF.

This clonotype was counted only a few times. The gene calls are TRBV7-2 and TRBJ1-1, with a tentative D call TRBD1 (6 bases). Germline V CDR1 and CDR2: SGHTA, FQGNSA. CDR3 length: 14 amino acids. Trimming removed 4 bases at V and 7 bases at J, with 16 bases between. The CDR3 here is CASSSRTGPIEAFF. CDR3 nucleotides: TGTGCCAGCAGCTCCCGAACAGGGCCTATTGAAGCTTTCTTT.

J is TRBJ2-5 and V is TRBV6-2 or TRBV6-3, with D perhaps matching TRBD1 or TRBD2 (6 bases each). The CDR3 has 14 residues. V was cut by 8 bases and J by 11 bases, with 24 bases left in between. Per the germline V gene, CDR1 is MNHEY and CDR2 is SVGEGT. The CDR3 coding sequence is TGTGCCAGCTCAAGCCAGGGGTCCGGGAGTGAGCAGTACTTC. Protein product: CASSSQGSGSEQYF.

This clonotype was seen only a few times. The chain recombines TRBV28 with TRBJ2-7, with 8 positions matching TRBD2. The germline gives CDR1 MDHEN, CDR2 SYDVKM. V gave up 5 bases and J gave up 10 bases; unmatched junction bases: 22. The CDR3 extends over 17 amino acids. In nucleotides, the CDR3 is TGTGCCAGCAGTACCCGACGACTAGCGCACTTGACAGAGGATCAGTACTTC. Translation: CASSTRRLAHLTEDQYF. The complete variable domain, with remaining parts taken from reference TRBV28 and TRBJ2-7, reads DVKVTQSSRYLVKRTGEKVFLECVQDMDHENMFWYRQDPGLGLRLIYFSYDVKMKEKGDIPEGYSVSREKKERFSLILESASTNQTSMYLCASSTRRLAHLTEDQYFGPGTRLTVT.

The sample holds a few counts of this clonotype. This chain links TRBV7-8 with TRBJ2-5; 9 positions match TRBD2. Germline V CDR1 and CDR2: SGHVS, FQNEAQ. CDR3 size: 15 residues. The junction had 5 bases not matched to a gene; V was cut back by 3 bases and J by 3 bases. CDR3 sequence reads: CASSLGTSREETQYF. In nucleotides, the CDR3 is TGTGCCAGCAGCTTGGGGACTAGCCGGGAAGAGACCCAGTACTTC.

This clonotype was picked up a small number of times. The J gene is TRBJ1-2, the V gene TRBV18, with TRBD1 matching over 7 bases. The CDR3 spans 18 residues. Germline-derived CDR1 and CDR2 are KGHSH and LQKENI. Losses at the gene ends were 1 base for V and 5 bases for J; bases not matched to a gene: 16. The CDR3 DNA is TGTGCCAGCTCACCACGGTCCGGACAGGCCCACTTACTATATGGCTACACCTTC. Translation gives CASSPRSGQAHLLYGYTF.

The chain has TRBV6-5 and TRBJ2-1, with 10 nucleotides matching TRBD1. Germline assignment: CDR1 MNHEY and CDR2 SVGAGI. The J segment lost 13 bases and the V segment lost 0 bases, leaving 12 bases of the junction unmatched. This CDR3 region has 16 residues. The CDR3 nucleotides read TGTGCCAGCAGTTACTCGTGGACAGGGGGTAAAGAGACCCAGTTCTTC. Its translation is CASSYSWTGGKETQFF.

The genes are TRBV11-2 and TRBJ2-1; D remains ambiguous. This CDR3 is built from 13 residues. Trimming removed 2 bases from V and 7 bases from J, with 9 bases in between. Germline CDR1 and CDR2: SGHAT and FQNNGV. The CDR3 bases are TGTGCCAGCAGCTTAATTAGTAAGAATGAGCAGTTCTTC. Translation: CASSLISKNEQFF.

V and J are TRBV20-1 and TRBJ1-5, with unresolved D. Trimming removed 0 bases at V and 7 bases at J, with 13 bases between. CDR3 length: 14 amino acids. Germline V gene lookup returns CDR1 DFQATT and CDR2 SNEGSKA (reference sequence). CDR3 DNA sequence: TGCAGTGCTAGAGATCCAAATGGGGTACAGCCCCAGCATTTT. Translating it yields CSARDPNGVQPQHF.

CDR3 amino acids: CASSWPGLADSEQYF. CDR3 sequence (DNA): TGTGCCAGCAGTTGGCCGGGACTAGCTGACTCCGAGCAGTACTTC. The V and J genes are TRBV6-6 and TRBJ2-5; 9 nucleotides match TRBD2. The DNA end is a closer match to TRBJ2-7, so the J assignment may be wrong. This CDR3 is 15 amino acids long. Germline V gene data show CDR1 as MNHNY and CDR2 as SVGAGI (reference sequence).

This clonotype was observed a handful of times. This chain connects TRBV5-5 to TRBJ2-3, with 10 bases fitting TRBD2. Germline CDR1 reads SGHKS; CDR2 reads YYEKEE (reference sequence). This CDR3 has 15 residues. The V segment lost 4 bases and the J segment 2 bases; nucleotides outside the gene matches: 4. CDR3 protein: CASSTGLADTDTQYF. CDR3 DNA: TGTGCCAGCAGCACCGGACTAGCGGACACAGATACGCAGTATTTT.